This TCR beta chain is drawn from a study of blood T cell repertoires in COVID-19. Study-wide context: Researchers got acute and convalescent COVID-19 samples from the United States, Italy and Spain.

Per germline, CDR1 SGHVS and CDR2 FQNEAQ. V was clipped by 5 bases and J by 5 bases; unmatched bases: 2. There are 14 residues in the CDR3. Method: immunoSEQ multiplex PCR; TCRdb's copy keeps in-frame clones and lacks some. The repertoire holds fewer than 150,000 clones, with 85% to 90% as singletons. This TCR derives from a man aged 70 or older who had recovered from COVID-19. The rearrangement links TRBV7-8 to TRBJ1-6, with TRBD1 matching 8 bases. The sequenced material came from peripheral blood. DNA for the CDR3: TGTGCCAGCAGCCGGGACAGGAATAATTCACCCCTCCACTTT. Its protein is CASSRDRNNSPLHF.